Listed below are T cell receptor beta chains from one sample, sequenced in a study of T cells after yellow fever vaccination. TCRdb processed the 5' RACE reads anew with MiXCR; each CDR3 protein has one entry. The data show roughly 520,000 distinct CDR3 sequences, 20% to 25% seen once. The sequencing used PBMCs, collected approximately 22 days after the first yellow fever vaccination. Source of these receptors: a man younger than 35 who received the YFV17D yellow fever vaccine. The CDR3 runs from the conserved cysteine through the conserved F or W. The D gene is left open where the match is weak. Where a row states a size, it is once, few, many or the class of an expanded clone; other rows omit it.

cdr3_length: 15; clone_size: few; d_call: NA; j_call: TRBJ2-3; v_call: TRBV5-4; cdr3_aa: CASSRPQERADTQYF; cdr3_nt: TGTGCCAGCAGCCGCCCGCAGGAACGTGCAGATACGCAGTATTTT
cdr3_length: 16; clone_size: NA; d_call: NA; j_call: TRBJ1-4; v_call: TRBV6-2/TRBV6-3; cdr3_aa: CASSSLRASTVEKLFF; cdr3_nt: TGTGCCAGCAGCTCGCTACGCGCCAGCACCGTCGAGAAACTGTTTTTT
cdr3_length: 14; clone_size: few; d_call: NA; j_call: TRBJ1-6; v_call: TRBV7-2; cdr3_aa: CASITGSLNSPLHF; cdr3_nt: TGTGCCAGCATTACCGGGTCTCTCAATTCACCCCTCCACTTT
cdr3_length: 13; clone_size: few; d_call: NA; j_call: TRBJ2-5; v_call: TRBV29-1; cdr3_aa: CSVERDSQETQYF; cdr3_nt: TGCAGCGTTGAGCGGGACTCCCAAGAGACCCAGTACTTC
cdr3_length: 15; clone_size: NA; d_call: TRBD1; j_call: TRBJ1-1; v_call: TRBV7-2; cdr3_aa: CASSSYTGGNTEAFF; cdr3_nt: TGTGCCAGCAGCTCGTATACAGGGGGGAACACTGAAGCTTTCTTT
cdr3_length: 14; clone_size: NA; d_call: TRBD1; j_call: TRBJ2-1; v_call: TRBV11-3; cdr3_aa: CASSPYRGSNEQFF; cdr3_nt: TGTGCCAGCAGCCCTTACAGGGGTTCCAATGAGCAGTTCTTC
cdr3_length: 17; clone_size: NA; d_call: NA; j_call: TRBJ1-6; v_call: TRBV4-3; cdr3_aa: CASSRQLPRSYNSPLHF; cdr3_nt: TGCGCCAGCAGCCGACAACTGCCCCGCTCCTATAATTCACCCCTCCACTTT
cdr3_length: 16; clone_size: few; d_call: NA; j_call: TRBJ2-1; v_call: TRBV5-1; cdr3_aa: CASSLAGLASYNEQFF; cdr3_nt: TGCGCCAGCAGCTTGGCCGGTCTCGCCTCCTACAATGAGCAGTTCTTC
cdr3_length: 16; clone_size: many; d_call: TRBD2; j_call: TRBJ2-3; v_call: TRBV9; cdr3_aa: CASSVAPGGPGDTQYF; cdr3_nt: TGTGCCAGCAGCGTAGCGCCGGGGGGGCCGGGGGATACGCAGTATTTT
cdr3_length: 14; clone_size: NA; d_call: NA; j_call: TRBJ1-1; v_call: TRBV20-1; cdr3_aa: CSASPGTENTEAFF; cdr3_nt: TGCAGTGCTAGCCCCGGGACGGAAAACACTGAAGCTTTCTTT
cdr3_length: 13; clone_size: few; d_call: NA; j_call: TRBJ1-5; v_call: TRBV7-2; cdr3_aa: CASSAMQDQPQHF; cdr3_nt: TGTGCCAGCAGCGCCATGCAGGACCAGCCCCAGCATTTT
cdr3_length: 14; clone_size: NA; d_call: NA; j_call: TRBJ2-7; v_call: TRBV20-1; cdr3_aa: CSARDSGGPLEQYF; cdr3_nt: TGCAGTGCTAGAGATTCCGGGGGGCCCCTCGAGCAGTACTTC
cdr3_length: 15; clone_size: NA; d_call: NA; j_call: TRBJ1-2; v_call: TRBV4-1; cdr3_aa: CASSQPGEVFKGYTF; cdr3_nt: TGCGCCAGCAGCCAGCCCGGGGAGGTTTTCAAGGGCTACACCTTC
cdr3_length: 12; clone_size: many; d_call: NA; j_call: TRBJ2-1; v_call: TRBV7-8; cdr3_aa: CASSFGPNEQFF; cdr3_nt: TGTGCCAGCAGCTTCGGCCCCAATGAGCAGTTCTTC
cdr3_length: 12; clone_size: few; d_call: NA; j_call: TRBJ2-3; v_call: TRBV28; cdr3_aa: CASRRGRDTQYF; cdr3_nt: TGTGCCAGCAGGCGGGGAAGAGATACGCAGTATTTT
cdr3_length: 17; clone_size: NA; d_call: NA; j_call: TRBJ1-1; v_call: TRBV21-1; cdr3_aa: CASSKGDRGATSGGAFF; cdr3_nt: TGTGCCAGCAGCAAAGGAGACAGGGGGGCGACTTCTGGAGGAGCTTTCTTT
cdr3_length: 15; clone_size: few; d_call: NA; j_call: TRBJ2-6; v_call: TRBV4-1; cdr3_aa: CASSPLFSGANVLTF; cdr3_nt: TGCGCCAGCAGCCCTCTTTTCTCTGGGGCCAACGTCCTGACTTTC
cdr3_length: 14; clone_size: NA; d_call: NA; j_call: TRBJ1-1; v_call: TRBV2; cdr3_aa: CASSEIEPNTEAFF; cdr3_nt: TGTGCCAGCAGTGAAATAGAACCGAACACTGAAGCTTTCTTT
cdr3_length: 20; clone_size: few; d_call: NA; j_call: TRBJ1-2; v_call: TRBV4-3; cdr3_aa: CASSQDLAGFVDGSRGGYTF; cdr3_nt: TGCGCCAGCAGCCAAGATCTCGCTGGGTTTGTAGACGGGTCGCGTGGGGGCTACACCTTC
cdr3_length: 18; clone_size: few; d_call: TRBD2; j_call: TRBJ2-3; v_call: TRBV4-2; cdr3_aa: CASSQAGLAGGITDTQYF; cdr3_nt: TGTGCCAGCAGCCAAGCGGGACTAGCGGGGGGGATCACAGATACGCAGTATTTT
cdr3_length: 13; clone_size: NA; d_call: NA; j_call: TRBJ2-1; v_call: TRBV6-5; cdr3_aa: CASSWGLYNEQFF; cdr3_nt: TGTGCCAGCAGTTGGGGGCTTTACAATGAGCAGTTCTTC
cdr3_length: 17; clone_size: NA; d_call: NA; j_call: TRBJ2-2; v_call: TRBV7-3; cdr3_aa: CASCLTRGGGGTGELFF; cdr3_nt: TGTGCCTCCTGCTTAACAAGAGGAGGAGGAGGCACCGGGGAGCTGTTTTTT
cdr3_length: 12; clone_size: few; d_call: NA; j_call: TRBJ1-5; v_call: TRBV24-1; cdr3_aa: CATSDWGTSQHF; cdr3_nt: TGTGCCACCAGTGATTGGGGGACGTCCCAGCATTTT
cdr3_length: 15; clone_size: NA; d_call: TRBD1; j_call: TRBJ2-1; v_call: TRBV29-1; cdr3_aa: CSVLGQLSSYNEQFF; cdr3_nt: TGCAGCGTCCTGGGACAGTTAAGCTCCTACAATGAGCAGTTCTTC
cdr3_length: 16; clone_size: NA; d_call: NA; j_call: TRBJ2-2; v_call: TRBV7-2; cdr3_aa: CASSSARGLGVRELFF; cdr3_nt: TGTGCCAGCAGCTCCGCCCGAGGTTTAGGGGTCAGGGAGCTGTTTTTT
cdr3_length: 14; clone_size: few; d_call: NA; j_call: TRBJ2-2; v_call: TRBV6-2/TRBV6-3; cdr3_aa: CASLRRGHTGELFF; cdr3_nt: TGTGCCAGCCTGAGGAGGGGACACACCGGGGAGCTGTTTTTT
cdr3_length: 15; clone_size: few; d_call: NA; j_call: TRBJ1-2; v_call: TRBV20-1; cdr3_aa: CSARDHGKANYGYTF; cdr3_nt: TGCAGTGCTAGAGATCACGGTAAAGCTAACTATGGCTACACCTTC
cdr3_length: 14; clone_size: few; d_call: NA; j_call: TRBJ1-5; v_call: TRBV4-3; cdr3_aa: CASSQGSRNQPQHF; cdr3_nt: TGCGCCAGCAGCCAAGGGAGTCGCAATCAGCCCCAGCATTTT
cdr3_length: 16; clone_size: few; d_call: NA; j_call: TRBJ2-1; v_call: TRBV24-1; cdr3_aa: CATSDLLAASYNEQFF; cdr3_nt: TGTGCCACCAGTGATTTACTGGCAGCGTCCTACAATGAGCAGTTCTTC
cdr3_length: 18; clone_size: NA; d_call: TRBD2; j_call: TRBJ2-3; v_call: TRBV20-1; cdr3_aa: CSARGGSAGLAGTDTQYF; cdr3_nt: TGCAGTGCTAGGGGGGGATCTGCTGGACTAGCGGGGACAGATACGCAGTATTTT
cdr3_length: 15; clone_size: NA; d_call: NA; j_call: TRBJ1-1; v_call: TRBV7-2; cdr3_aa: CASSLGGTPSAEAFF; cdr3_nt: TGTGCCAGCAGCTTAGGGGGCACCCCGTCGGCTGAAGCTTTCTTT
cdr3_length: 14; clone_size: many; d_call: TRBD1; j_call: TRBJ1-5; v_call: TRBV2; cdr3_aa: CASRIGQGHQPQHF; cdr3_nt: TGTGCCAGCAGGATTGGACAGGGGCATCAGCCCCAGCATTTT
cdr3_length: 17; clone_size: few; d_call: TRBD1; j_call: TRBJ1-2; v_call: TRBV6-5; cdr3_aa: CASSYDRGQGASYGYTF; cdr3_nt: TGTGCCAGCAGTTACGACCGAGGACAGGGGGCGTCCTATGGCTACACCTTC
cdr3_length: 16; clone_size: NA; d_call: TRBD2; j_call: TRBJ2-3; v_call: TRBV5-1; cdr3_aa: CASSRLTSGGANTQYF; cdr3_nt: TGCGCCAGCAGCCGATTGACTAGCGGGGGGGCAAATACGCAGTATTTT
cdr3_length: 13; clone_size: NA; d_call: NA; j_call: TRBJ1-1; v_call: TRBV11-2; cdr3_aa: CASSPQAGSEAFF; cdr3_nt: TGTGCCAGCAGCCCCCAGGCTGGGTCTGAAGCTTTCTTT
cdr3_length: 14; clone_size: NA; d_call: NA; j_call: TRBJ1-1; v_call: TRBV28; cdr3_aa: CASSRQGRRTEAFF; cdr3_nt: TGTGCCAGCAGCCGACAAGGAAGGAGAACTGAAGCTTTCTTT
cdr3_length: 13; clone_size: few; d_call: NA; j_call: TRBJ1-5; v_call: TRBV7-2; cdr3_aa: CASSLFQGEAQHF; cdr3_nt: TGTGCCAGCAGCTTATTTCAGGGCGAGGCCCAGCATTTT
cdr3_length: 13; clone_size: NA; d_call: TRBD1; j_call: TRBJ2-7; v_call: TRBV6-1; cdr3_aa: CASTGTGSEKQYF; cdr3_nt: TGTGCCAGCACCGGGACAGGGAGCGAAAAGCAGTACTTC
cdr3_length: 14; clone_size: few; d_call: NA; j_call: TRBJ1-2; v_call: TRBV5-1; cdr3_aa: CASSLSQGNYGYTF; cdr3_nt: TGCGCCAGCAGCTTGTCTCAGGGGAACTATGGCTACACCTTC
cdr3_length: 12; clone_size: many; d_call: TRBD1; j_call: TRBJ2-1; v_call: TRBV6-5; cdr3_aa: CASSSQGYEQFF; cdr3_nt: TGTGCCAGCAGTTCACAGGGGTATGAGCAGTTCTTC
cdr3_length: 14; clone_size: NA; d_call: NA; j_call: TRBJ2-7; v_call: TRBV5-6; cdr3_aa: CASSFVHTRGRQYF; cdr3_nt: TGTGCCAGCAGCTTCGTCCATACTAGGGGGAGGCAGTACTTC
cdr3_length: 13; clone_size: NA; d_call: NA; j_call: TRBJ1-5; v_call: TRBV20-1; cdr3_aa: CSARDGNNQPQHF; cdr3_nt: TGCAGTGCTAGGGACGGAAACAATCAGCCCCAGCATTTT
cdr3_length: 13; clone_size: few; d_call: NA; j_call: TRBJ1-4; v_call: TRBV28; cdr3_aa: CASSFRPNEKLFF; cdr3_nt: TGTGCCAGCAGTTTTAGGCCAAATGAAAAACTGTTTTTT
cdr3_length: 14; clone_size: NA; d_call: TRBD2; j_call: TRBJ2-5; v_call: TRBV3-1; cdr3_aa: CASSHDPSGETQYF; cdr3_nt: TGTGCCAGCAGCCACGACCCTAGCGGGGAGACCCAGTACTTC
cdr3_length: 15; clone_size: few; d_call: NA; j_call: TRBJ1-6; v_call: TRBV5-4; cdr3_aa: CASSVSDRHNSPLHF; cdr3_nt: TGTGCCAGCAGCGTCTCGGACAGACATAATTCACCCCTCCACTTT
cdr3_length: 15; clone_size: NA; d_call: TRBD2; j_call: TRBJ2-1; v_call: TRBV5-4; cdr3_aa: CASSGWSSGTDEQFF; cdr3_nt: TGTGCCAGCAGCGGATGGAGTAGCGGGACTGATGAGCAGTTCTTC
cdr3_length: 11; clone_size: few; d_call: TRBD1; j_call: TRBJ2-1; v_call: TRBV12-3/TRBV12-4; cdr3_aa: CASNRGHEQFF; cdr3_nt: TGTGCCAGCAACAGGGGACATGAGCAGTTCTTC
cdr3_length: 13; clone_size: many; d_call: NA; j_call: TRBJ1-5; v_call: TRBV7-9; cdr3_aa: CASSSTGGQPQHF; cdr3_nt: TGTGCCAGCAGCTCCACCGGGGGTCAGCCCCAGCATTTT
cdr3_length: 13; clone_size: few; d_call: TRBD2; j_call: TRBJ2-1; v_call: TRBV6-2/TRBV6-3; cdr3_aa: CASRVTGGDEQFF; cdr3_nt: TGTGCCAGCAGAGTGACGGGAGGTGATGAGCAGTTCTTC
cdr3_length: 12; clone_size: NA; d_call: NA; j_call: TRBJ2-5; v_call: TRBV20-1; cdr3_aa: CSANPFARTQYF; cdr3_nt: TGCAGTGCTAATCCTTTTGCAAGGACCCAGTACTTC
cdr3_length: 16; clone_size: few; d_call: NA; j_call: TRBJ2-5; v_call: TRBV4-3; cdr3_aa: CASSQDIQNREGTQYF; cdr3_nt: TGCGCCAGCAGCCAAGATATACAAAACAGGGAGGGGACCCAGTACTTC
cdr3_length: 16; clone_size: NA; d_call: NA; j_call: TRBJ1-2; v_call: TRBV4-1; cdr3_aa: CASSQDIWQTSYGYTF; cdr3_nt: TGCGCCAGCAGCCAAGATATCTGGCAGACCAGCTATGGCTACACCTTC
cdr3_length: 14; clone_size: few; d_call: NA; j_call: TRBJ2-2; v_call: TRBV27; cdr3_aa: CASRPDPATGELFF; cdr3_nt: TGTGCCAGCAGACCGGACCCGGCCACCGGGGAGCTGTTTTTT
cdr3_length: 16; clone_size: NA; d_call: NA; j_call: TRBJ2-1; v_call: TRBV7-8; cdr3_aa: CASTQDPGVSYNEQFF; cdr3_nt: TGTGCCAGCACCCAAGATCCAGGGGTTTCCTACAATGAGCAGTTCTTC
cdr3_length: 13; clone_size: NA; d_call: NA; j_call: TRBJ1-1; v_call: TRBV12-3/TRBV12-4; cdr3_aa: CASTTTVNTEAFF; cdr3_nt: TGTGCCAGCACGACGACAGTGAACACTGAAGCTTTCTTT
cdr3_length: 14; clone_size: many; d_call: TRBD2; j_call: TRBJ2-3; v_call: TRBV28; cdr3_aa: CASSPGGGTDTQYF; cdr3_nt: TGTGCCAGCAGCCCTGGGGGGGGCACAGATACGCAGTATTTT
cdr3_length: 13; clone_size: many; d_call: NA; j_call: TRBJ2-7; v_call: TRBV3-1; cdr3_aa: CASSRGHDYEQYF; cdr3_nt: TGTGCCAGCAGCCGAGGACACGACTACGAGCAGTACTTC
cdr3_length: 16; clone_size: few; d_call: TRBD2; j_call: TRBJ2-1; v_call: TRBV4-3; cdr3_aa: CASSQADSGGDNEQFF; cdr3_nt: TGCGCCAGCAGCCAAGCAGACAGCGGGGGGGACAATGAGCAGTTCTTC
cdr3_length: 13; clone_size: few; d_call: NA; j_call: TRBJ1-1; v_call: TRBV7-2; cdr3_aa: CASSSDGGTEAFF; cdr3_nt: TGTGCCAGCAGCTCGGACGGGGGAACTGAAGCTTTCTTT
cdr3_length: 15; clone_size: NA; d_call: NA; j_call: TRBJ2-5; v_call: TRBV9; cdr3_aa: CASRRDSLYQETQYF; cdr3_nt: TGTGCCAGCAGACGGGACTCTTTGTACCAAGAGACCCAGTACTTC